The clone carrying this T cell receptor beta chain was detected only a few times. The sample has other DNA sequences that encode this CDR3 too. The data derive from a study of OX40 agonist ivuxolimab in advanced cancers. Trimming cost V 4 bases and J 0 bases, with 13 bases left between them. The CDR3 runs to 15 residues. Germline V gene data show CDR1 as SGDLS and CDR2 as YYNGEE. Some clones are missing from TCRdb's copy, which holds only in-frame ones; the method was immunoSEQ multiplex PCR. The table has about 40,000 clones, about 85% seen once. This TCR came from an adult with an advanced solid tumor such as melanoma, head and neck, liver or kidney cancer. Sequencing was performed on CD4+ or CD8+ T cells sorted from blood, taken in a trial of the OX40 agonist ivuxolimab. J is TRBJ1-2 and V is TRBV9; a weak D match, TRBD1 (6 bases). The CDR3 nucleotides are TGTGCCAGCAGCCCCTGGACAGTAGCTAACTATGGCTACACCTTC. Its protein is CASSPWTVANYGYTF.